This TCR beta chain was obtained from a study of Tregs in tolerant kidney transplant recipients. The repertoire was sequenced with immunoSEQ multiplex PCR; TCRdb's copy has only in-frame clones and lacks some. The sample holds 92,000 or so clones, around nine tenths seen once. The germline V and J ends were trimmed by 2 bases and 5 bases, with 15 bases remaining between them. CDR3 length: 15 residues. Germline CDR1 reads ENHRY; CDR2 reads SYGVKD. Unstimulated Tregs (CD4+CD25+CD127-) and CD4+CD25- non-Tregs were sorted from PBMCs. What was sequenced was CD8+ T cells from blood. V and J are TRBV10-3 and TRBJ1-1; the D is unclear. The receptor's source is a human donor in good health. DNA for the CDR3: TGTGCCATCAGTGAGGTCGATGGGGAGCGGACTGAAGCTTTCTTT. Protein: CAISEVDGERTEAFF.